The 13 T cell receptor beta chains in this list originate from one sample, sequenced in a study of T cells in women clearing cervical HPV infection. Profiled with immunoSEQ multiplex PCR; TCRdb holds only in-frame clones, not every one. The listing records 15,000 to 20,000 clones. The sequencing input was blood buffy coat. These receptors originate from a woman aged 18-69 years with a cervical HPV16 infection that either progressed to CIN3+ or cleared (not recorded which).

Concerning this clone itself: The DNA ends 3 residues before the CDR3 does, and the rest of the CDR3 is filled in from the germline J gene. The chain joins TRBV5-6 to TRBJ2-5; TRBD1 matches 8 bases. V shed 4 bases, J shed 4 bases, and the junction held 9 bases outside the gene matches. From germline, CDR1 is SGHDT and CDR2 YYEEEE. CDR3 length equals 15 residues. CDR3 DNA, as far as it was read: TGTGCCAGCAGCCCCGACAGGGGTAGGAGAGAGACC. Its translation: CASSPDRGRRET. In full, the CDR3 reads CASSPDRGRRETQYF.

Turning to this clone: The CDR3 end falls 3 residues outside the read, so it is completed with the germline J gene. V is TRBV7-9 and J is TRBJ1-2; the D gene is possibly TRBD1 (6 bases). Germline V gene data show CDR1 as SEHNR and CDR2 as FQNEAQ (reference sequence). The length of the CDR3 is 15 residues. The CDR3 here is CASSLTSGGAGDYTF. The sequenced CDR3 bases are TGTGCCAGCAGCCTAACTAGCGGGGGGGCAGGTGAC.

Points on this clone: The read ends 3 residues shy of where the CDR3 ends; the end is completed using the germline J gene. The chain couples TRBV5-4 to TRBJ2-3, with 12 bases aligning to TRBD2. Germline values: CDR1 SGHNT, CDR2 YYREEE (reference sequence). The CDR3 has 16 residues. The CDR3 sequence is CASSLGLAGQLETQYF. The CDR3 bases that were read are TGTGCCAGCAGCTTAGGACTAGCGGGGCAATTAGAGACG.

CDR3 DNA, as far as it was read: TGTGCCAGCAGAGTCCGGCTAGCCGAAAATGAG. Encoded protein: CASRVRLAENE. The complete CDR3 sequence is CASRVRLAENEQFF. The chain links TRBV13 to TRBJ2-1; TRBD2 is a possible D gene (5 bases). The missing CDR3 end, 3 residues past where the read stops, is filled in from the germline J gene. V dropped 6 bases and J dropped 7 bases, with 16 bases sitting between them. This CDR3 is 14 amino acids long. Germline V gives CDR1 PRHDT, CDR2 FYEKMQ (reference sequence).

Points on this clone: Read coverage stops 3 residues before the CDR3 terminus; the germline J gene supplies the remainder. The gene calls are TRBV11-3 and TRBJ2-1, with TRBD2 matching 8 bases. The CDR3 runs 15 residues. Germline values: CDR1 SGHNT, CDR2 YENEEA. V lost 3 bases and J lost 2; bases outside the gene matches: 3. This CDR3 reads CASSLELAAYNEQFF. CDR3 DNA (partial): TGTGCCAGCAGCTTGGAACTAGCGGCCTACAATGAG.

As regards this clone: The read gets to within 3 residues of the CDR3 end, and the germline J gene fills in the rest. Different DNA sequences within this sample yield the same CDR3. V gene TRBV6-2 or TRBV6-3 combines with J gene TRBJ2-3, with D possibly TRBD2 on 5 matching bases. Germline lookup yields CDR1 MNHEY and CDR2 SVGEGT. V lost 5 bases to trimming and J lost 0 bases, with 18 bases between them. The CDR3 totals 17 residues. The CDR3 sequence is CASSHFFLRGSTDTQYF. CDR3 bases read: TGTGCCAGCAGTCATTTTTTCCTACGAGGGAGCACAGATACG.

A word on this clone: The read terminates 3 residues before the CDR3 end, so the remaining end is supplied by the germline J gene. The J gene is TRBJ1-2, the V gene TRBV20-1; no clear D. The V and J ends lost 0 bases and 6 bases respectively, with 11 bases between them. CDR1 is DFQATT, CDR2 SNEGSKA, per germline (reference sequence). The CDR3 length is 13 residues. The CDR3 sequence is CSARDRSSNGYTF. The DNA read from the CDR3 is TGCAGTGCTAGAGATCGGTCGAGCAATGGC.

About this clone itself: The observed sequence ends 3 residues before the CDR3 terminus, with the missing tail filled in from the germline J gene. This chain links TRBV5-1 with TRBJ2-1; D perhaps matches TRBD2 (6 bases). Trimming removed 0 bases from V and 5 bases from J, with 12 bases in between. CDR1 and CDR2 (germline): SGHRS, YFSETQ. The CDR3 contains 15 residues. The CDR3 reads CASSLERAINNEQFF. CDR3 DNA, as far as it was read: TGCGCCAGCAGCTTGGAGCGGGCGATAAACAATGAG.

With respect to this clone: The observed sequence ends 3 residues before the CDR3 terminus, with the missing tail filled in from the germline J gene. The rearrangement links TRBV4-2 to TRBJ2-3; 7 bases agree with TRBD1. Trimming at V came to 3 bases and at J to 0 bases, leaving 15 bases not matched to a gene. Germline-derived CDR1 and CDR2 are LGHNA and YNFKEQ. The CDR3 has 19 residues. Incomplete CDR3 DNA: TGTGCCAGCAGCCAGGGGACCCCCCCCGGGACAGCTAGCACAGATACG. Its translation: CASSQGTPPGTASTDT. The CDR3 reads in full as CASSQGTPPGTASTDTQYF.

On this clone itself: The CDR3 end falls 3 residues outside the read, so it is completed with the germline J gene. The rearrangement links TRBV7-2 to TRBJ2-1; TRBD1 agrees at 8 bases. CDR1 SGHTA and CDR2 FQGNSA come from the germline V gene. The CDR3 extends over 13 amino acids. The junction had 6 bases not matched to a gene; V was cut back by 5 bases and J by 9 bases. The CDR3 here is CASSLGQVLEQFF. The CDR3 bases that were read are TGTGCCAGCAGCCTGGGACAGGTTCTTGAG.

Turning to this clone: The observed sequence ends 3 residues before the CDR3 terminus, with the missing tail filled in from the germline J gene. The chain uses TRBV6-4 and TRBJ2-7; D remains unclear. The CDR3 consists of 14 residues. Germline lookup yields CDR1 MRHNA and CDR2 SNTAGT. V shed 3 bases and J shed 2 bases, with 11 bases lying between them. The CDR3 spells CASSEVWPPYEQYF. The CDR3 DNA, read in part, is TGTGCCAGCAGTGAGGTATGGCCCCCCTACGAG.

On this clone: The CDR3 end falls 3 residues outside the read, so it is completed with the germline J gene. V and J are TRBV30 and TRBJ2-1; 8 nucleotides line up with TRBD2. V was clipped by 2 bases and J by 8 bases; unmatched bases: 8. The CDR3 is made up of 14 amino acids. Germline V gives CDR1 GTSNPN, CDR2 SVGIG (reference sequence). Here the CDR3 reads CAWSRSGGLDEQFF. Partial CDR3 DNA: TGTGCCTGGAGTAGGTCGGGGGGGCTGGATGAG. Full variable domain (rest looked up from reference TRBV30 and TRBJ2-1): SQTIHQWPATLVQPVGSPLSLECTVEGTSNPNLYWYRQAAGRGLQLLFYSVGIGQISSEVPQNLSASRPQDRQFILSSKKLLLSDSGFYLCAWSRSGGLDEQFFGPGTRLTVL.

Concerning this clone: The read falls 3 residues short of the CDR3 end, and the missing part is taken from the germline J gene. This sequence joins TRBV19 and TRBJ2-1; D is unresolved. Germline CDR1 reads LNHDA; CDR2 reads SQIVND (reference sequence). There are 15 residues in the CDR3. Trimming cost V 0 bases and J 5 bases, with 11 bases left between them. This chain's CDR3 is CASSIDPSPHNEQFF. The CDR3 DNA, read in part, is TGTGCCAGTAGTATAGATCCCAGTCCACACAATGAG.